A single sample is the source of the 10 T cell receptor beta chains below, sequenced in a study of tissue T cells after allogeneic stem cell transplantation. Measured with immunoSEQ multiplex PCR; TCRdb has only the in-frame clones, and not every one. The data contain roughly 1,900 clones, roughly 49% of them singletons. Specified time point: mouse harvest day 14 after allogeneic transplant. Tail vein injection delivered 10^7 T-cell-depleted bone marrow cells and 10^6 splenic CD5+ T cells. The sequenced sample consisted of lymph node tissue. Source of these receptors: a female BALB/c mouse given C57BL/6 T cells with graft-versus-host disease after an allogeneic hematopoietic cell transplant.

A remark on this clone: Gene names are the mouse ones. The CDR3 goes on 1 residue after the read ends, and that part is filled in from the germline J gene. The chain carries TRBV12-1 and TRBJ1-3; D is ambiguous. Germline CDR1 and CDR2: SGHSN and HYEKVE. V gave up 1 base and J gave up 0 bases, with 6 bases separating them. This CDR3 contains 14 residues. CDR3 amino acids: CASSLRNSGNTLYF. The DNA read from the CDR3 is TGTGCCAGCTCTCTACGGAATTCTGGAAATACGCTCTAT.

This clone was counted only a few times. Mouse gene names and germline throughout. The CDR3 extends 1 residue past the end of the read, so its final part is completed from the germline J gene. The chain carries TRBV17 and TRBJ2-1; 7 bases match TRBD2. Germline V gives CDR1 MNHDT, CDR2 YYDKIL. The V gene end was trimmed by 0 bases and the J gene end by 5 bases; junction bases not matched to a gene: 1. This CDR3 is 14 amino acids long. This CDR3 is CASSRDWGNAEQFF. CDR3 DNA, as far as it was read: TGTGCTAGCAGTAGAGACTGGGGGAATGCTGAGCAGTTC.

About this clone: Genes and germline come from the mouse. Sequencing ends 1 residue short of the CDR3 end; the germline J gene provides the rest. V and J are TRBV16 and TRBJ2-7; TRBD1 matches at 7 bases. CDR1 is SGHSA and CDR2 is FRNQAP in the germline V gene. This CDR3 region has 13 residues. The V and J ends lost 5 bases and 0 bases, in that order; junction bases with no gene match: 1. The CDR3 spells CASSRQGSYEQYF. The DNA read from the CDR3 is TGTGCAAGCAGCCGACAGGGCTCCTATGAACAGTAC.

This clone has only a few counts. Genes and germline come from the mouse. The read terminates 1 residue before the CDR3 end, so the remaining end is supplied by the germline J gene. The chain uses TRBV2 and TRBJ2-7; D is uncertain. This CDR3 has 13 residues. Germline CDR1 and CDR2: LGHNA and YSYQKL. V lost 2 bases and J lost 0, with 5 bases in between. The CDR3 region is CASSQPSSYEQYF. The CDR3 bases that were read are TGTGCCAGCAGCCAACCTAGCTCCTATGAACAGTAC.

This clone was counted only a few times. The gene names here belong to mouse. The CDR3 extends 1 residue past the end of the read, so its final part is completed from the germline J gene. This chain links TRBV23 with TRBJ1-4; the table's D call of TRBD1 was not tested on the DNA. CDR1 KGHTA and CDR2 FQNQQP come from the germline V gene. The CDR3 extends over 15 amino acids. Incomplete CDR3 DNA: TGCTCCAGCAGTCAATCCGGGACAATAAACGAAAGATTATTT. Protein product: CSSSQSGTINERLF. Given in full, the CDR3 is CSSSQSGTINERLFF.

Comments on this clone: Germline and genes here are mouse. The CDR3 goes on 1 residue after the read ends, and that part is filled in from the germline J gene. The chain joins TRBV15 to TRBJ1-5, with a possible D match to TRBD1 (5 bases). Germline V gene sequence: CDR1 SGHND, CDR2 FRSKSL. The CDR3 runs 13 residues. Trimming left V 3 bases short and J 2 bases short, with 5 bases between. CDR3 DNA (partial): TGTGCCAGCAGTTTGGGGGACAACCAGGCTCCGCTT. Protein product: CASSLGDNQAPL. The whole CDR3 reads CASSLGDNQAPLF.

Remarks on this clone: Mouse gene names and germline throughout. The read falls 1 residue short of the CDR3 end, and the missing part is taken from the germline J gene. The gene calls are TRBV15 and TRBJ2-5; 8 positions agree with TRBD2. This CDR3 has 12 amino acids. V trimming: 2 bases; J trimming: 8 bases; junction bases outside the gene matches: 0. Germline values: CDR1 SGHND, CDR2 FRSKSL. CDR3 loop: CASSLWGGTQYF. The sequenced CDR3 bases are TGTGCCAGCAGTTTATGGGGGGGCACCCAGTAC.

The sample holds a few counts of this clone. The gene names here belong to mouse. The observed sequence ends 1 residue before the CDR3 terminus, with the missing tail filled in from the germline J gene. The gene calls are TRBV20 and TRBJ1-3; D remains unclear. The CDR3 loop spans 12 amino acids. CDR1 is GFQATS, CDR2 STVNSAI, per germline. V was shortened by 1 base and J by 3 bases, with 4 bases between the two germline ends. The part of the CDR3 DNA that was read is TGTGGTGCTAGGGGGGATGGAAATACGCTCTAT. Amino acid sequence: CGARGDGNTLY. The entire CDR3 is CGARGDGNTLYF.

Turning to this clone: Here the gene names and germline are mouse. Read coverage stops 1 residue before the CDR3 terminus; the germline J gene supplies the remainder. J is TRBJ1-4 and V is TRBV16; D may be TRBD1 (5 bases). The CDR3 covers 13 residues. V lost 1 base and J lost 7, with 7 bases in between. CDR1 is SGHSA and CDR2 is FRNQAP in the germline V gene. The part of the CDR3 DNA that was read is TGTGCAAGCAGCTTAGGGGGGGGCGAAAGATTATTT. Its protein product is CASSLGGGERLF. The complete CDR3 reads CASSLGGGERLFF.

As regards this clone: Genes here carry mouse names. The read falls 1 residue short of the CDR3 end, and the missing part is taken from the germline J gene. The V and J genes are TRBV13-1 and TRBJ1-4; 10 positions agree with TRBD1. V shed 2 bases and J 7 bases; nucleotides not matched to a gene: 2. Germline values: CDR1 NSHNY, CDR2 SYGAGN. This CDR3 is built from 14 residues. The CDR3 is CASSEGQGSERLFF. The sequenced part of the CDR3 DNA is TGTGCCAGCAGTGAGGGACAGGGGAGCGAAAGATTATTT.